A single sample gave rise to the 13 T cell receptor beta chains below, sequenced in a study of T cell responses to AZD1222 COVID-19 vaccine. Only in-frame clones appear in the TCRdb table, and some are missing; sequencing was by immunoSEQ multiplex PCR. The data show 80,000 to 100,000 clones, about 83% seen once. This material consisted of peripheral blood, taken 28 days after the second AZD1222 dose. These receptor sequences come from an adult who received the AZD1222 COVID-19 vaccine.

The chain uses TRBV12-3 or TRBV12-4 and TRBJ2-5; D remains ambiguous. The V and J ends lost 2 bases and 5 bases respectively, with 9 bases between them. The CDR3 runs to 13 residues. CDR3 amino acids: CASSLNSAETQYF. CDR3 nucleotides: TGTGCCAGCAGTTTAAATTCAGCCGAGACCCAGTACTTC.

The rearrangement joins TRBV6-5 to TRBJ2-7; 7 bases align to TRBD2. This CDR3 has 13 residues. CDR1 MNHEY and CDR2 SVGAGI come from the germline V gene. J gave up 3 bases and V 11 bases, and 10 bases lay outside the gene matches. The CDR3 DNA reads as TGTGCCTCCAGCGGGGTCGCTTACTACGAGCAGTACTTC. Translated: CASSGVAYYEQYF.

The gene calls are TRBV4-1 and TRBJ2-1; 8 nucleotides align to TRBD1. The CDR3 sequence is 12 residues long. V was clipped by 4 bases and J by 9 bases; unmatched bases: 2. Germline CDR1 reads MGHRA; CDR2 reads YSYEKL. The CDR3 protein is CASSLTGAEQFF. CDR3 bases: TGCGCCAGCAGCCTGACAGGGGCTGAGCAGTTCTTC.

CDR3 amino acids: CASSPEGRRNEQYF. The CDR3 nucleotides are TGTGCCAGCTCACCGGAAGGGAGGAGAAATGAGCAGTACTTC. This chain links TRBV18 with TRBJ2-7; D possibly corresponds to TRBD2 (6 bases). CDR1 and CDR2 from the germline V gene are KGHSH and LQKENI. The V and J ends lost 3 bases and 7 bases respectively, with 16 bases between them. This CDR3 spans 14 amino acids.

The genes are TRBV6-5 and TRBJ1-1; no clear D gene. The CDR3 is 14 amino acids. V shed 0 bases and J shed 5 bases, with 10 bases lying between them. Germline values: CDR1 MNHEY, CDR2 SVGAGI. The DNA of the CDR3 is TGTGCCAGCAGTTACTCATCCGGGTTAACTGAAGCTTTCTTT. Translating it yields CASSYSSGLTEAFF.

This chain uses TRBV27 with TRBJ2-2; 8 bases align to TRBD2. With 6 bases clipped from V and 6 bases from J, the junction kept 12 bases outside the gene matches. Germline CDR1 is MNHEY and CDR2 is SMNVEV (reference sequence). The CDR3 spans 16 residues. The CDR3 DNA reads as TGTGCCAGCAGCCTCGGGGGGGGCCAATTGCCCGGGGAGCTGTTTTTT. This sequence encodes CASSLGGGQLPGELFF.

The chain has TRBV18 and TRBJ2-2; tentatively, D is TRBD2 (6 bases). Germline V gene sequence: CDR1 KGHSH, CDR2 LQKENI. The length of the CDR3 is 16 residues. The germline V and J ends were trimmed by 3 bases and 6 bases, with 17 bases remaining between them. In DNA, the CDR3 is TGTGCCAGCTCACCTCCACATGCGGGGAGCGCCGGGGAGCTGTTTTTT. Translated: CASSPPHAGSAGELFF.

This clone was seen once. This chain uses TRBV5-6 with TRBJ2-1; D may match TRBD1 or TRBD2 (5 bases each). Trimming pared 3 bases from V and 8 bases from J, leaving 15 bases between. The CDR3 has 14 amino acids. The germline gives CDR1 SGHDT, CDR2 YYEEEE. The CDR3: CASSWDGLGDEQFF. As DNA, the CDR3 is TGTGCCAGCAGCTGGGACGGATTGGGGGATGAGCAGTTCTTC.

The chain has TRBV7-2 and TRBJ1-5, with no clear D. Germline V gene lookup returns CDR1 SGHTA and CDR2 FQGNSA. The CDR3 runs 13 residues. Trimming removed 8 bases from V and 1 base from J, with 9 bases in between. In DNA, the CDR3 is TGTGCCAGCGGTCAGACAAGCAATCAGCCCCAGCATTTT. The encoded protein is CASGQTSNQPQHF.

The chain has TRBV19 and TRBJ2-3, with 7 bases identical to TRBD2. Germline V CDR1 and CDR2: LNHDA, SQIVND (reference sequence). The trim removed 6 bases at V and 1 base at J, leaving 4 bases unmatched. The CDR3 loop spans 14 amino acids. CDR3 coding DNA: TGTGCCAGTAGAGAGCGGGGCCGCACAGATACGCAGTATTTT. It codes for CASRERGRTDTQYF.

J is TRBJ2-2 and V is TRBV30, with a weak D call TRBD1 (6 bases). Germline-derived CDR1 and CDR2 are GTSNPN and SVGIG (reference sequence). This CDR3 is 13 amino acids long. V was shortened by 3 bases and J by 5 bases, with 10 bases between the two germline ends. CDR3 amino acids: CAWRQGGTGELFF. The CDR3 region has the DNA TGTGCCTGGAGACAGGGTGGAACCGGGGAGCTGTTTTTT. The full variable domain, its missing parts supplied by reference TRBV30 and TRBJ2-2, is SQTIHQWPATLVQPVGSPLSLECTVEGTSNPNLYWYRQAAGRGLQLLFYSVGIGQISSEVPQNLSASRPQDRQFILSSKKLLLSDSGFYLCAWRQGGTGELFFGEGSRLTVL.

The genes are TRBV7-3 and TRBJ1-4; D not resolved. The CDR3 has 17 amino acids. Trimming took 4 bases from V and 0 from J, leaving 15 bases between them. From germline, CDR1 is SGHTA and CDR2 FQGTGA. The DNA of the CDR3 is TGTGCCAGCAGCTACTGGATCGGCAGCCCAACTAATGAAAAACTGTTTTTT. It yields the protein CASSYWIGSPTNEKLFF.

The chain employs TRBV9 and TRBJ1-3; 7 bases are shared with TRBD1. This CDR3 has 14 residues. Germline assignment: CDR1 SGDLS and CDR2 YYNGEE. The V and J ends lost 4 bases and 2 bases, in that order; junction bases with no gene match: 3. The CDR3 spells CASSPGQTGNTIYF. The CDR3 coding sequence is TGTGCCAGCAGCCCGGGACAGACTGGAAACACCATATATTTT. Supplemented by reference TRBV9 and TRBJ1-3, the full variable domain reads DSGVTQTPKHLITATGQRVTLRCSPRSGDLSVYWYQQSLDQGLQFLIQYYNGEERAKGNILERFSAQQFPDLHSELNLSSLELGDSALYFCASSPGQTGNTIYFGEGSWLTVV.